The rows below give T cell receptor beta chains drawn from one sample of a study of blood T cell repertoires in COVID-19. This table comes from immunoSEQ multiplex PCR, and its TCRdb copy is limited to in-frame clones, with some not included. The sample shows some 140,000 clones, roughly 80% of them seen only once. The specimen sequenced was peripheral blood. The receptors here all came from a woman aged 55-75 years with acute or convalescent COVID-19. Each CDR3 is given with its conserved first and last residue. The D gene is left open where the match is weak. Some rows mark clone size as missing; the rest say once, few, many or name a class of expanded clone.

size,V,J,D,CDR3,DNA
NA,TRBV10-1,TRBJ2-1,TRBD2,CASSGGLAGADEQFF,TGCGCCAGCAGTGGGGGACTAGCTGGAGCGGATGAGCAGTTCTTC
NA,TRBV18,TRBJ1-2,NA,CASSPDSNYGYTF,TGTGCCAGCTCACCCGACAGTAACTATGGCTACACCTTC
NA,TRBV27,TRBJ1-1,NA,CASKRDQSGTEAFF,TGTGCCAGCAAGCGGGACCAAAGCGGGACTGAAGCTTTCTTT
NA,TRBV5-1,TRBJ2-2,NA,CASSLNPGGTGELFF,TGCGCCAGCAGCCTAAATCCCGGGGGCACCGGGGAGCTGTTTTTT
NA,TRBV2,TRBJ2-7,NA,CASSSRMGAEQYF,TGTGCCAGCAGCTCCCGGATGGGGGCCGAGCAGTACTTC
NA,TRBV5-1,TRBJ2-3,TRBD2,CASSEGLGRDTQYF,TGCGCCAGCAGCGAGGGACTAGGGAGAGATACGCAGTATTTT
NA,TRBV6-5,TRBJ1-2,TRBD1,CASSRGGQGNYGYTF,TGTGCCAGCAGTCGAGGCGGACAGGGAAACTATGGCTACACCTTC
once,TRBV7-6,TRBJ2-5,TRBD2,CASSLGSGYQETQYF,TGTGCCAGCAGCTTAGGTAGCGGGTACCAAGAGACCCAGTACTTC
NA,TRBV27,TRBJ1-5,TRBD1,CASSTHRGHSNQPQHF,TGTGCCAGCAGTACCCACAGGGGGCATAGCAATCAGCCCCAGCATTTT
NA,TRBV10-1,TRBJ2-7,NA,CASSEPESSYEQYF,TGCGCCAGCAGTGAGCCCGAATCCAGCTACGAGCAGTACTTC
NA,TRBV2,TRBJ1-1,TRBD1,CASWTGEDTKAFF,TGTGCCAGCTGGACAGGGGAGGACACTAAAGCTTTCTTT
NA,TRBV20-1,TRBJ2-7,NA,CSARDLREQYF,TGCAGTGCTAGAGATTTGCGCGAGCAGTACTTC
NA,TRBV29-1,TRBJ1-2,TRBD1,CSVTSGTAIGYTF,TGCAGCGTGACATCCGGGACAGCGATTGGCTACACCTTC
NA,TRBV7-8,TRBJ1-3,TRBD1,CASSLRDRLLSGNTIYF,TGTGCCAGCAGCCTCCGGGACAGGCTTCTCTCTGGAAACACCATATATTTT
NA,TRBV6-2/TRBV6-3,TRBJ1-3,NA,CASSPTWTASGNTIYF,TGTGCCAGCAGCCCTACTTGGACAGCCTCTGGAAACACCATATATTTT
NA,TRBV6-5,TRBJ1-5,NA,CASSYSGGGAQHF,TGTGCCAGCAGTTACTCGGGGGGAGGGGCCCAGCATTTT
NA,TRBV6-5,TRBJ2-1,NA,CASRSSGSSYNEQFF,TGTGCCAGCAGATCAAGCGGTAGCTCCTACAATGAGCAGTTCTTC
NA,TRBV9,TRBJ1-1,TRBD1,CASSAFRGLNTEAFF,TGTGCCAGCAGCGCCTTTAGGGGGCTAAACACTGAAGCTTTCTTT
few,TRBV6-1,TRBJ1-2,TRBD1,CASSEGPGQSYGYTF,TGTGCCAGCAGTGAAGGTCCGGGACAGTCCTATGGCTACACCTTC
NA,TRBV30,TRBJ1-4,NA,CAWNVQGTNEKLFF,TGTGCCTGGAATGTACAGGGAACTAATGAAAAACTGTTTTTT
few,TRBV30,TRBJ2-4,NA,CAWSPLSGIQYF,TGTGCCTGGAGTCCCCTGTCCGGCATTCAGTACTTC
NA,TRBV3-1/TRBV3-2,TRBJ1-2,NA,CASSQDRVSRANYGYTF,TGTGCCAGCAGCCAAGATCGTGTCTCCCGAGCTAACTATGGCTACACCTTC